The text below deals with one T cell receptor (beta chain). The target antigen is unknown. A read error may explain this, as a much larger clone is one base away. Bone marrow was sampled from every patient at the time of active disease. V was cut by 7 bases and J by 12 bases, with 19 bases left in between. This CDR3 is 13 amino acids long. From germline, CDR1 is SNHLY and CDR2 FYNNEI. This entry belongs to a study of read filtering for tumor transcriptome and immune sequencing. This library used about 400 ng RNA and molecular barcoded adaptors spanning alpha/delta and beta/gamma chains. TCRdb reanalysed the reads using MiXCR and keeps one entry per CDR3 protein. The sample gives approximately 20,000 distinct CDR3 sequences, roughly 13% of which show up once; around 66% is in the top ten. Study-level results: Without single-read clonotypes, shared clonotype proportions correlated more between IR-seq and RNA-seq. RNA-seq captured clonotypes less deeply and reliably than IR-seq.

Sequencing was performed on a population of CD138-negative cells sorted from bone marrow. This rearrangement joins TRBV2 to TRBJ2-1; D is undetermined. The source of this sequence is a donor aged 40 or over with multiple myeloma. The CDR3 here is CASTLLSRVGQFF. The CDR3 DNA is TGTGCCAGCACCCTATTATCCCGGGTTGGGCAGTTCTTC.